The 11 T cell receptor beta chains below were found in one sample sequenced in a study of graft-versus-host responses after intestinal transplantation. Their antigen targets remain unknown. Using immunoSEQ multiplex PCR, the repertoire was profiled, and TCRdb retains in-frame clones only, with some absent. This sample yields over 40,000 clones, of which less than 85% are seen a single time; around 0.5% belongs to the top ten. Sequencing was performed on unstimulated CD4+ T cells sorted from spleen or lymph node cells, taken before transplant. The receptors originated from a human donor who was the organ donor for an intestinal transplant.

This clone has only a few counts. The chain is built from TRBV7-6 and TRBJ1-1; no clear D. Trimming removed 5 bases at V and 8 bases at J, with 12 bases between. Per germline, CDR1 SGHVS and CDR2 FNYEAQ. The CDR3 consists of 12 residues. In DNA, the CDR3 is TGTGCCAGCAGCCCCCCCCATGAAGAAGCTTTCTTT. It is translated as CASSPPHEEAFF.

The rearrangement joins TRBV10-3 to TRBJ2-1; the match to TRBD2 covers 7 bases. Per the germline V gene, CDR1 is ENHRY and CDR2 is SYGVKD. CDR3 size: 14 residues. V lost 2 bases and J lost 2; bases outside the gene matches: 0. The CDR3 protein is CAISEGLAYNEQFF. In DNA form, the CDR3 reads TGTGCCATCAGTGAGGGACTAGCCTACAATGAGCAGTTCTTC.

The rearrangement uses TRBV10-3 and TRBJ1-1; perhaps TRBD1 as D (6 bases). Germline V lookup: CDR1 ENHRY, CDR2 SYGVKD. Trimming shortened V by 0 bases and J by 0 bases, and 14 bases separated the two germline ends. This CDR3 has 17 residues. The CDR3 DNA reads as TGTGCCATCAGTGAGTCCCCCTCGACAGGCATGAACACTGAAGCTTTCTTT. Its protein is CAISESPSTGMNTEAFF.

The chain links TRBV6-5 to TRBJ1-2; D uncertain. The CDR3 is 13 residues long. From germline, CDR1 is MNHEY and CDR2 SVGAGI. V dropped 5 bases and J dropped 5 bases, with 12 bases sitting between them. The CDR3 region is CASSDTAVYGYTF. CDR3 sequence (DNA): TGTGCCAGCAGTGATACAGCAGTATATGGCTACACCTTC.

The CDR3 coding sequence is TGCGCCAGCAGCGCAGGACTAGCGGGGGGGCCGGGAGAGACCCAGTACTTC. Amino acid sequence: CASSAGLAGGPGETQYF. The genes are TRBV5-1 and TRBJ2-5, with 15 bases that match TRBD2. The trim removed 4 bases at V and 4 bases at J, leaving 8 bases unmatched. The CDR3 has 17 amino acids. The germline CDR1 and CDR2 sequences are SGHRS and YFSETQ.

This chain connects TRBV11-3 to TRBJ1-3; TRBD1 aligns across 9 bases. Germline V gene data show CDR1 as SGHNT and CDR2 as YENEEA. The CDR3 is 15 amino acids. Losses at the gene ends were 5 bases for V and 2 bases for J; bases not matched to a gene: 4. The CDR3 DNA reads TGTGCCAGCAGCCCCGGGACAGGGACTGGAAACACCATATATTTT. It specifies CASSPGTGTGNTIYF.

The CDR3 protein is CAISGGRTGRGVNTEAFF. The CDR3 DNA reads TGTGCCATCAGTGGCGGGAGGACAGGTCGAGGTGTGAACACTGAAGCTTTCTTT. The V and J genes are TRBV10-3 and TRBJ1-1, with 7 bases lining up with TRBD1. CDR1 and CDR2 from the germline V gene are ENHRY and SYGVKD. The trim removed 4 bases at V and 0 bases at J, leaving 14 bases unmatched. This CDR3 contains 18 residues.

This clone was observed a handful of times. The rearrangement uses TRBV9 and TRBJ1-1; D possibly corresponds to TRBD1 (5 bases). Per the germline V gene, CDR1 is SGDLS and CDR2 is YYNGEE. There are 13 residues in the CDR3. V lost 5 bases and J lost 1, with 9 bases in between. CDR3 coding DNA: TGTGCCAGCAGGGGGGACGGGAACACTGAAGCTTTCTTT. It codes for CASRGDGNTEAFF. Using reference TRBV9 and TRBJ1-1 for the parts outside the CDR3, the full variable domain is DSGVTQTPKHLITATGQRVTLRCSPRSGDLSVYWYQQSLDQGLQFLIQYYNGEERAKGNILERFSAQQFPDLHSELNLSSLELGDSALYFCASRGDGNTEAFFGQGTRLTVV.

V is TRBV19 and J is TRBJ1-2; 10 positions agree with TRBD1. V lost 6 bases, J lost 6 bases, and 10 bases stayed unmatched. The CDR3 consists of 15 residues. The V gene's germline CDR1 is LNHDA and CDR2 SQIVND (reference sequence). The DNA of the CDR3 is TGTGCCAGTAGCCGCCCCGGGACAGGGGTTGATGGCTACACCTTC. Its protein product is CASSRPGTGVDGYTF.

The CDR3 protein is CAIGDGAYEQYF. The CDR3 DNA follows: TGTGCCATCGGGGACGGTGCCTACGAGCAGTACTTC. The genes are TRBV10-3 and TRBJ2-5; D tentatively fits TRBD1 or TRBD2 (5 bases each). The tail of the sequence fits TRBJ2-7 better, so the J call may be wrong. The length of the CDR3 is 12 residues. The germline CDR1 and CDR2 sequences are ENHRY and SYGVKD.

The CDR3 DNA reads TGTGCCAGCAGCTTCGGGGGGGCAGATACGCAGTATTTT. It yields the protein CASSFGGADTQYF. The chain recombines TRBV7-2 with TRBJ2-3, with 8 bases lining up with TRBD2. The CDR3 is 13 residues long. The V gene's germline CDR1 is SGHTA and CDR2 FQGNSA. Trimming cost V 3 bases and J 4 bases; bases outside gene matches: 0. Supplemented by reference TRBV7-2 and TRBJ2-3, the full variable domain reads GAGVSQSPSNKVTEKGKDVELRCDPISGHTALYWYRQSLGQGLEFLIYFQGNSAPDKSGLPSDRFSAERTGGSVSTLTIQRTQQEDSAVYLCASSFGGADTQYFGPGTRLTVL.